Below are 8 T cell receptor beta chains sequenced from a single sample in a study of resident and recirculating memory T cells in vitiligo (dated by TCRdb to 2016 to 2019). Library method: the immunoSEQ multiplex PCR assay. Held by TCRdb, this immuneACCESS table contains in-frame sequences only and omits some clones. Under half of the omission traces to an unresolved V gene where checked; the cause of the rest is unknown. The sample records around 76,000 clones, just over 90% of which are singletons. Together, the top ten hold less than 5.5% of the sample. Sequenced material: blood. These receptors were obtained from a male donor with vitiligo.

The chain uses TRBV19 and TRBJ1-3; 7 bases align to TRBD1. J lost 0 bases, V lost 3 bases, and 5 bases had no gene match. The CDR3 loop spans 16 amino acids. Per the germline V gene, CDR1 is LNHDA and CDR2 is SQIVND (reference sequence). This CDR3 reads CASSIRGQLSGNTIYF. As DNA, the CDR3 is TGTGCCAGTAGTATTCGGGGACAGCTCTCTGGAAACACCATATATTTT.

The V and J genes are TRBV10-3 and TRBJ1-5; 7 bases fit TRBD1. Germline V lookup: CDR1 ENHRY, CDR2 SYGVKD. Trimming took 8 bases from V and 3 from J; bases not matched to a gene: 1. CDR3 length: 12 residues. The CDR3 is CAIGQVNQPQHF. The CDR3 DNA sequence: TGTGCCATCGGACAGGTCAATCAGCCCCAGCATTTT.

The genes are TRBV6-1 and TRBJ1-2, with D tentatively TRBD1 (6 bases). The CDR3 contains 15 residues. In germline, CDR1 is MNHNS, CDR2 SASEGT. Trimming shortened V by 4 bases and J by 3 bases, and 15 bases separated the two germline ends. Here the CDR3 reads CASSVGQGSDYGYTF. The DNA of the CDR3 is TGTGCCAGCAGTGTGGGGCAGGGGAGTGACTATGGCTACACCTTC.

This chain links TRBV7-6 with TRBJ2-7; 8 bases match TRBD1. The CDR3 spans 14 residues. The V gene's germline CDR1 is SGHVS and CDR2 FNYEAQ. The junction had 3 bases not matched to a gene; V was cut back by 4 bases and J by 1 base. The CDR3 loop is CASSYGQGSYEQYF. CDR3 nucleotide sequence: TGTGCCAGCAGCTATGGACAGGGATCCTACGAGCAGTACTTC.

The chain recombines TRBV4-3 with TRBJ2-7, with a possible D match to TRBD2 (6 bases). Germline V gene sequence: CDR1 LGHNA, CDR2 YSLEER. The V gene lost 1 base and the J gene lost 0 bases, with 13 bases spanning the gap. This CDR3 region has 16 residues. The CDR3 DNA sequence: TGCGCCAGCAGCCAAGGTGGCGTGGGGGGCTCCTACGAGCAGTACTTC. Translating it yields CASSQGGVGGSYEQYF.

The chain links TRBV5-6 to TRBJ2-5, with D perhaps matching TRBD1 (6 bases). The J call may be faulty, since TRBJ2-7 better matches the DNA end. Germline V gene data show CDR1 as SGHDT and CDR2 as YYEEEE. CDR3 length: 15 residues. Here the CDR3 reads CASSRSDQGSYEQYF. CDR3 DNA sequence: TGTGCCAGCAGCAGGTCGGACCAGGGGTCCTACGAGCAGTACTTC.

The chain links TRBV9 to TRBJ1-2, with a possible D match to TRBD1 (6 bases). V was trimmed by 4 bases and J by 0 bases, leaving 13 bases between them. The germline CDR1 and CDR2 sequences are SGDLS and YYNGEE. CDR3 size: 15 residues. As DNA, the CDR3 is TGTGCCAGCAGCCCCAAAGGACAGTCTAACTATGGCTACACCTTC. It translates to CASSPKGQSNYGYTF.

The rearrangement uses TRBV4-1 and TRBJ2-7, with D possibly being TRBD2 (6 bases). The germline V and J ends were trimmed by 3 bases and 0 bases, with 24 bases remaining between them. The CDR3 is 19 amino acids. Per germline, CDR1 MGHRA and CDR2 YSYEKL. CDR3 nucleotides: TGCGCCAGCAGCCAGATGGGGGGAGGACGTGTCGCGGGCTCCTACGAGCAGTACTTC. This sequence encodes CASSQMGGGRVAGSYEQYF.